One T cell receptor beta chain is described in this entry. Authors' data handling: Cell counts per sample came from amplifying reference gene primers. Generated by immunoSEQ multiplex PCR, the TCRdb table keeps only in-frame clones and is missing some. V, J and clone size are taken as reported in that table, and D and trimming were inferred from the DNA itself. The sample has 99,000 or so clones, about 79% seen once. From germline, CDR1 is SGHTA and CDR2 FQGTGA. Trimming cost V 1 base and J 2 bases, with 5 bases left between them. CDR3 length equals 13 residues. The sample comes from a study of blood T cell repertoires in COVID-19. Turning to the study itself: COVID-19 samples, acute and convalescent, were from the United States, Italy and Spain. PBMCs, B-cell-depleted T cells, or T cells were the source of the cDNA or gDNA that made up the material.

The receptor comes from a woman older than 75 with active or convalescent COVID-19. The source material was peripheral blood. V and J are TRBV7-3 and TRBJ2-5; weak D call: TRBD2 (5 bases). The CDR3 region is CASSLRRQETQYF. CDR3 DNA: TGTGCCAGCAGCTTAAGGAGGCAAGAGACCCAGTACTTC.